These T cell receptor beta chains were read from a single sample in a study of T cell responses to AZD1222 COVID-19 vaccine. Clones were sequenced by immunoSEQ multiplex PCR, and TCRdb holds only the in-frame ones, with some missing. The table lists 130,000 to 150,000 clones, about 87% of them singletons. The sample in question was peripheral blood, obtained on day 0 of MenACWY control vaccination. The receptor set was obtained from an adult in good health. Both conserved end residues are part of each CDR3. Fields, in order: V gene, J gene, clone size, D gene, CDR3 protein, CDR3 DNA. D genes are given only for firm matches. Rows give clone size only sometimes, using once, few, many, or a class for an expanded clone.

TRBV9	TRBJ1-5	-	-	CASSVEGVRNQPQHF	TGTGCCAGCAGCGTAGAAGGGGTGCGGAATCAGCCCCAGCATTTT
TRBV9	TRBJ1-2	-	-	CASSVGGGQAYGYTF	TGTGCCAGCAGCGTAGGAGGGGGGCAGGCCTATGGCTACACCTTC
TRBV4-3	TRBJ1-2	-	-	CASSHGTTGYTF	TGCGCCAGCAGCCACGGGACAACGGGCTACACCTTC
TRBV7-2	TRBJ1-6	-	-	CASSPPGGRNSPLHF	TGTGCCAGCAGCCCCCCCGGGGGGCGGAATTCACCCCTCCACTTT
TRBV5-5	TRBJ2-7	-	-	CASSLLRGAYEQYF	TGTGCCAGCAGCTTGTTGAGGGGGGCCTACGAGCAGTACTTC
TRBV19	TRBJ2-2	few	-	CASRAGWTGELFF	TGTGCCAGTAGGGCAGGGTGGACCGGGGAGCTGTTTTTT
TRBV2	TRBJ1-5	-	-	CASLEGGFSNQPQHF	TGTGCCAGCCTTGAGGGAGGGTTTAGCAATCAGCCCCAGCATTTT
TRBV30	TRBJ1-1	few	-	CACSRSTEAFF	TGTGCCTGTAGCAGGTCTACTGAAGCTTTCTTT
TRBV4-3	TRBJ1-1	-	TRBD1	CASSQDLNRGQNTEAFF	TGCGCCAGCAGCCAAGATCTAAACAGGGGGCAGAACACTGAAGCTTTCTTT
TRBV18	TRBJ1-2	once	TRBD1	CASLPGQGGEGYGYTF	TGTGCCAGCTTACCGGGACAGGGTGGAGAGGGCTATGGCTACACCTTC
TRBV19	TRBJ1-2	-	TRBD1	CASSTRTGPYGYTF	TGTGCCAGTAGTACCCGGACAGGTCCCTATGGCTACACCTTC
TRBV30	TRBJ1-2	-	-	CAWNGVDGYTF	TGTGCCTGGAATGGGGTGGATGGCTACACCTTC
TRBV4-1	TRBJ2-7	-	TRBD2	CASSQSSGGSYEQYF	TGCGCCAGCAGCCAATCTAGCGGGGGCTCCTACGAGCAGTACTTC
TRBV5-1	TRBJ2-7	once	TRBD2	CASSPGGGYSYEQYF	TGCGCCAGCAGCCCCGGGGGAGGGTACTCCTACGAGCAGTACTTC
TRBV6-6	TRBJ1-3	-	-	CASSSSTRGNTIYF	TGTGCCAGCAGTTCCTCAACCCGTGGAAACACCATATATTTT
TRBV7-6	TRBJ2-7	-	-	CASSFTGTYEQYF	TGTGCCAGCAGCTTCACAGGGACGTACGAGCAGTACTTC
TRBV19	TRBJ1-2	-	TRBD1	CASRTDRDQGYTF	TGTGCCAGTAGAACTGACAGGGATCAGGGCTACACCTTC
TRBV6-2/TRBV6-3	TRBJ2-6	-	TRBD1	CASSTTGSGANVLTF	TGTGCCAGCAGCACGACAGGGAGCGGGGCCAACGTCCTGACTTTC
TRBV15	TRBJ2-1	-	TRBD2	CATSRESSGSNEQFF	TGTGCCACCAGCAGAGAGTCTAGCGGGAGCAATGAGCAGTTCTTC
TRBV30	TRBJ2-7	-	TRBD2	CAWSPIGGDYEQYF	TGTGCCTGGAGTCCCATCGGGGGGGATTACGAGCAGTACTTC
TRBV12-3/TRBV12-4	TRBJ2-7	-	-	CASSFPPGVEQYF	TGTGCCAGCAGCTTCCCCCCAGGGGTCGAGCAGTACTTC
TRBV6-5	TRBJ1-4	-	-	CASSKYRATNEKLFF	TGTGCCAGCAGCAAATATAGGGCAACTAATGAAAAACTGTTTTTT
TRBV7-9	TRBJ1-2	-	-	CASSQGTYYGYTF	TGTGCCAGCAGCCAAGGGACATACTATGGCTACACCTTC
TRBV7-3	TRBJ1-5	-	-	CASSSDTNQPQHF	TGTGCCAGCAGCTCTGATACCAACCAGCCCCAGCATTTT
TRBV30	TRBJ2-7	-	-	CACRGPFYEQYF	TGTGCCTGCCGGGGGCCGTTCTACGAGCAGTACTTC
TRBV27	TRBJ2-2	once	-	CASSRPGPGELFF	TGTGCCAGCAGTCGTCCGGGACCCGGAGAGCTGTTTTTT
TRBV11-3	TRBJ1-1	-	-	CASSIGKSGTEAFF	TGTGCCAGCAGCATAGGGAAGAGTGGCACTGAAGCTTTCTTT
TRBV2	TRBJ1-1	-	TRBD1	CASSGQGAQKQTEAFF	TGTGCCAGCAGTGGACAGGGGGCGCAGAAGCAGACTGAAGCTTTCTTT
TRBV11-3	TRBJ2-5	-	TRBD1	CASSRRDSQETQYF	TGTGCCAGCAGCCGCCGGGACAGCCAAGAGACCCAGTACTTC
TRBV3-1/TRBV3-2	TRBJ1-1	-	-	CASSPRSGGEAFF	TGTGCCAGCAGCCCGCGTAGCGGAGGTGAAGCTTTCTTT
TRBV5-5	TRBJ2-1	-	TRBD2	CASSLAGEPYNEQFF	TGTGCCAGCAGTCTAGCGGGGGAACCCTACAATGAGCAGTTCTTC
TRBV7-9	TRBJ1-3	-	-	CASSLASGMGSGNTIYF	TGTGCCAGCAGCTTAGCGAGTGGGATGGGGTCTGGAAACACCATATATTTT
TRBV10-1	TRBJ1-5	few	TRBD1	CAGGGTGDNQPQHF	TGCGCCGGGGGGGGGACAGGGGACAATCAGCCCCAGCATTTT
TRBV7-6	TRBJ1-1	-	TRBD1	CASSLGWGAGGTGASTEAFF	TGTGCCAGCAGCTTAGGTTGGGGGGCGGGGGGTACAGGGGCAAGCACTGAAGCTTTCTTT
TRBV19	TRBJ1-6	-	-	CASRSSYNSPLHF	TGTGCCAGTAGAAGCTCCTATAATTCACCCCTCCACTTT
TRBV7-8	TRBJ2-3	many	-	CASSLQDPAVFTSTDTQYF	TGTGCCAGCAGCTTACAGGATCCGGCCGTCTTCACTAGCACAGATACGCAGTATTTT
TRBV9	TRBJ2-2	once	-	CASSGSRYSIRGTGELFF	TGTGCCAGCAGCGGTAGTCGGTATTCAATAAGGGGCACCGGGGAGCTGTTTTTT
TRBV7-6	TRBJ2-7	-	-	CASSLHGAHYEQYF	TGTGCCAGCAGCCTCCATGGGGCCCACTACGAGCAGTACTTC
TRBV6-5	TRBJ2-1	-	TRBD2	CASSYSTSGAYNEQFF	TGTGCCAGCAGTTACTCGACTAGCGGGGCCTACAATGAGCAGTTCTTC
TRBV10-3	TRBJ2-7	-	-	CAISALAETYEQYF	TGTGCCATCAGTGCACTAGCTGAAACCTACGAGCAGTACTTC
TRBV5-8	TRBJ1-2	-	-	CASSLRVVVGGYGYTF	TGTGCCAGCAGCTTGCGCGTGGTAGTAGGCGGCTATGGCTACACCTTC